The 9 T cell receptor beta chains in this list originate from one sample, sequenced in a study of cytomegalovirus exposure and HLA in healthy donors. The PCR was carried out with 60 Vbeta primers and 13 Jbeta primers. Clones were sequenced by immunoSEQ multiplex PCR, and TCRdb holds only the in-frame ones, with some missing. Of roughly 120,000 clones in the sample, just under 80% were seen once. The sequencing sample was made of PBMCs. These receptors were taken from a man aged 30-40 years in good health and CMV-seronegative.

V usage is TRBV27 and J usage is TRBJ2-7; weak D call: TRBD2 (6 bases). The V end lost 5 bases, the J end lost 4 bases, and 15 bases lay between the germline ends. The CDR3 has 14 amino acids. CDR1 is MNHEY, CDR2 SMNVEV, per germline (reference sequence). The CDR3 region is CASSPSAGRYEQYF. The CDR3 bases are TGTGCCAGCAGTCCCTCGGCAGGGAGGTACGAGCAGTACTTC.

This clone was detected only a few times. This rearrangement joins TRBV4-1 to TRBJ2-1, with 8 nucleotides matching TRBD2. The V segment lost 3 bases and the J segment 9 bases; nucleotides outside the gene matches: 13. In germline, CDR1 is MGHRA, CDR2 YSYEKL. This CDR3 region has 16 residues. Here the CDR3 DNA reads TGCGCCAGCAGCCACCACGGGGGGGCCTATTTTAGTGAGCAGTTCTTC. Translated: CASSHHGGAYFSEQFF.

This sequence joins TRBV27 and TRBJ1-2, with D uncertain. Trimming removed 6 bases at V and 2 bases at J, with 13 bases between. The CDR3 consists of 14 residues. The germline V gene encodes CDR1 MNHEY and CDR2 SMNVEV (reference sequence). The CDR3 loop reads CASSSSGLNYGYTF. CDR3 DNA: TGTGCCAGCAGCTCTTCAGGTCTAAACTATGGCTACACCTTC.

The chain has TRBV27 and TRBJ2-5; 11 bases line up with TRBD1. TRBJ2-7 matches the DNA end more closely, so the J call is doubtful. Germline CDR1 reads MNHEY; CDR2 reads SMNVEV (reference sequence). CDR3 length: 16 amino acids. For the CDR3, the DNA is TGTGCCAGCAAACTCAGCCAAGGGACAGGGGGCTACGAGCAGTACTTC. As protein: CASKLSQGTGGYEQYF.

Comments on this clone: Other DNA sequences of this sample code for an identical CDR3. The genes are TRBV7-8 and TRBJ2-7; 9 bases line up with TRBD1. J gave up 2 bases and V 4 bases, and 0 bases lay outside the gene matches. This CDR3 is built from 13 residues. Germline assignment: CDR1 SGHVS and CDR2 FQNEAQ. The CDR3 reads CASSWDRAYEQYF. CDR3 in DNA: TGTGCCAGCAGCTGGGACAGGGCCTACGAGCAGTACTTC.

The rearrangement links TRBV6-6 to TRBJ2-6; no firm D call. The germline gives CDR1 MNHNY, CDR2 SVGAGI (reference sequence). CDR3 length equals 16 residues. The germline V and J ends were trimmed by 2 bases and 0 bases, with 8 bases remaining between them. The CDR3 nucleotides are TGTGCCAGCAGTTACAGAAAGAGCTCTGGGGCCAACGTCCTGACTTTC. This encodes CASSYRKSSGANVLTF.

The chain couples TRBV5-1 to TRBJ2-2, with TRBD1 as a possible D gene (5 bases). The CDR3 runs 14 residues. The germline V gene encodes CDR1 SGHRS and CDR2 YFSETQ. V gave up 4 bases and J gave up 7 bases, with 14 bases separating them. CDR3 in DNA: TGCGCCAGCAGCCAGGGCCAGAGTGGCGGGGAGCTGTTTTTT. As protein: CASSQGQSGGELFF.

The chain employs TRBV4-3 and TRBJ2-3, with D hard to call. The CDR3 is 15 residues long. V was clipped by 3 bases and J by 4 bases, with 14 bases between them. CDR1 and CDR2 (germline): LGHNA, YSLEER. This chain's CDR3 is CASSHEHGSADTQYF. In nucleotides, the CDR3 is TGCGCCAGCAGCCACGAGCATGGTTCGGCAGATACGCAGTATTTT.

The rearrangement uses TRBV6-5 and TRBJ1-5; 9 bases are shared with TRBD1. This CDR3 region has 15 residues. V lost 5 bases to trimming and J lost 4 bases; unmatched junction nucleotides: 6. Germline CDR1 is MNHEY and CDR2 is SVGAGI. This CDR3 reads CASSTGGGPNQPQHF. CDR3 DNA: TGTGCCAGCAGTACAGGGGGCGGACCTAATCAGCCCCAGCATTTT.